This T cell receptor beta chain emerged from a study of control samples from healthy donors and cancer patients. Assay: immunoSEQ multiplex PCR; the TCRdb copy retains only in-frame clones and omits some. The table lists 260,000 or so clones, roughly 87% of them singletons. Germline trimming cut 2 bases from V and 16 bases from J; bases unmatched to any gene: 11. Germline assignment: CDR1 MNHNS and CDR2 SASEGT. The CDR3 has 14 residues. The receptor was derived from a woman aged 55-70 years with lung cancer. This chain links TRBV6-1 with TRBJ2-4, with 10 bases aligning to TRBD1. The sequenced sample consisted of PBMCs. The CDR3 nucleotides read TGTGCCAGCAGTGAAAGACTGAGGGGACAGGGGTTATACTTC. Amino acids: CASSERLRGQGLYF.